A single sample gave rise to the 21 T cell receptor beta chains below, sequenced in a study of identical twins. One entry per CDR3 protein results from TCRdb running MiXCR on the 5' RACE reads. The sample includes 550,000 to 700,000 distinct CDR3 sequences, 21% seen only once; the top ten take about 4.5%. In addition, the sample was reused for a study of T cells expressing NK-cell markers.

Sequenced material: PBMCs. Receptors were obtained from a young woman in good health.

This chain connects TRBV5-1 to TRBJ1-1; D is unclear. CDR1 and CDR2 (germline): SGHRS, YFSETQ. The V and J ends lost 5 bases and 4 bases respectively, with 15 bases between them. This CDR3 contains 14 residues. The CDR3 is CASSDSGDGTEAFF. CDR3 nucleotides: TGCGCCAGCAGTGACTCCGGGGATGGCACTGAAGCTTTCTTT.

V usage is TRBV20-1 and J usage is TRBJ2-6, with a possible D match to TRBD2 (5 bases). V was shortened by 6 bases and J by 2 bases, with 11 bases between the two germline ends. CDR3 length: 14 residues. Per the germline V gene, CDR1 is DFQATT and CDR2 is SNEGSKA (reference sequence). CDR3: CSAPWRPGANVLTF. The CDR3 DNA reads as TGCAGTGCCCCGTGGAGGCCTGGGGCCAACGTCCTGACTTTC.

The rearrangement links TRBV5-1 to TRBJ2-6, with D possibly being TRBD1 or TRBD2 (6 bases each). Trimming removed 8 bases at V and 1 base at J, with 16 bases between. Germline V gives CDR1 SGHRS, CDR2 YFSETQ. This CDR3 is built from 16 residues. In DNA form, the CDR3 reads TGCGCCAGTTGCAGGGGACTCGGTTCTGGGGCCAACGTCCTGACTTTC. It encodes CASCRGLGSGANVLTF.

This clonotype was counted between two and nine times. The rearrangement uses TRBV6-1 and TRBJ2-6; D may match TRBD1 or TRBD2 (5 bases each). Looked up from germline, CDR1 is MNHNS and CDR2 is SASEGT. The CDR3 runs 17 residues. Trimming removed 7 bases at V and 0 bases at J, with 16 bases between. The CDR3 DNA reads TGTGCCAGCAATCCGGGACGCACGAACTCTGGGGCCAACGTCCTGACTTTC. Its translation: CASNPGRTNSGANVLTF.

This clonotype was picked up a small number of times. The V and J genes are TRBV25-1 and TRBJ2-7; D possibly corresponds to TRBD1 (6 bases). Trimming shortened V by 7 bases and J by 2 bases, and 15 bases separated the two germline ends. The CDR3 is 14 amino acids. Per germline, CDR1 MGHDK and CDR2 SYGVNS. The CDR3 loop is CASTGDRRTYEQYF. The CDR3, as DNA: TGTGCCAGCACTGGTGACAGGCGTACCTACGAGCAGTACTTC.

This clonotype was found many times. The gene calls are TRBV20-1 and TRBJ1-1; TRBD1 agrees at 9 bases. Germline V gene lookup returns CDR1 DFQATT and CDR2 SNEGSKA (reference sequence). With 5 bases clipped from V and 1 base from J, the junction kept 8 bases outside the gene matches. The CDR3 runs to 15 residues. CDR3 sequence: CSARPGTGRNTEAFF. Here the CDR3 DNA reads TGCAGTGCTCGTCCCGGGACAGGGAGGAACACTGAAGCTTTCTTT.

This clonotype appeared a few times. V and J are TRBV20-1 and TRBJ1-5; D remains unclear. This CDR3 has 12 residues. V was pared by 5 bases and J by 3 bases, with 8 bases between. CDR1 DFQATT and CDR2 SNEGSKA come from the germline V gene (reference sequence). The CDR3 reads CSASGYNQPQHF. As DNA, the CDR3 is TGCAGTGCTTCCGGATACAATCAGCCCCAGCATTTT.

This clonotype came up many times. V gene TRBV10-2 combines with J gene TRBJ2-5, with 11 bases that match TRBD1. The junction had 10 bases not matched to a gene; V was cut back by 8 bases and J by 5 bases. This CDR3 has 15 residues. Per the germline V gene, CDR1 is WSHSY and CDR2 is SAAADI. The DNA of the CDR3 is TGCGCCAGCCGGGAGGACAGGGGGCTTCGGGAGACCCAGTACTTC. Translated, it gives CASREDRGLRETQYF.

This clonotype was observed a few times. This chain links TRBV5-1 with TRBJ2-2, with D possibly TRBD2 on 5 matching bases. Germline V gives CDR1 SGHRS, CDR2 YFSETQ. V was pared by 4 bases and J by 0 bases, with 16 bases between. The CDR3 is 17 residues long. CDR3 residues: CASSILLSGSNTGELFF. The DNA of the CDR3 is TGCGCCAGCAGCATCTTGTTATCGGGATCGAACACCGGGGAGCTGTTTTTT. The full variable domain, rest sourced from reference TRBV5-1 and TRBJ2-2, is KAGVTQTPRYLIKTRGQQVTLSCSPISGHRSVSWYQQTPGQGLQFLFEYFSETQRNKGNFPGRFSGRQFSNSRSEMNVSTLELGDSALYLCASSILLSGSNTGELFFGEGSRLTVL.

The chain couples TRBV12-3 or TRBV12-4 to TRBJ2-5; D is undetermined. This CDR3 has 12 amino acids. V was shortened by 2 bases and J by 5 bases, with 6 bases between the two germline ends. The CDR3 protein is CASSLFWETQYF. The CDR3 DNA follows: TGTGCCAGCAGTTTATTTTGGGAGACCCAGTACTTC.

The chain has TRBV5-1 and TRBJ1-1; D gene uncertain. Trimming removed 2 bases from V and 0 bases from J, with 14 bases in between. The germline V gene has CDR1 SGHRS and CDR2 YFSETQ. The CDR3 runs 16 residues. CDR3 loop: CASSFLGQSMNTEAFF. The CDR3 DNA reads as TGCGCCAGCAGCTTTCTAGGGCAATCCATGAACACTGAAGCTTTCTTT.

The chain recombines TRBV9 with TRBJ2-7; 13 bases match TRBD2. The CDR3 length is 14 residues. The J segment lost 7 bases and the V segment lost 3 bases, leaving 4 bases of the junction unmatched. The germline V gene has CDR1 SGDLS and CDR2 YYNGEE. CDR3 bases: TGTGCCAGCAGCGAAAAGGGACTAGCGGGGGAGCAGTACTTC. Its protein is CASSEKGLAGEQYF.

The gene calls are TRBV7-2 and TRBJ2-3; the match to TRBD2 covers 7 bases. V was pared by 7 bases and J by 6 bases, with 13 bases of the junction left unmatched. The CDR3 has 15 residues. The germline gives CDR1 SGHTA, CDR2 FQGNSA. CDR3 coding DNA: TGTGCCAGCACCCCCCTAGCGGCCCTGGGGGATACGCAGTATTTT. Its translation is CASTPLAALGDTQYF.

The CDR3 protein is CSASRQGANTEAFF. The CDR3 nucleotides are TGCAGTGCTAGTAGGCAGGGGGCTAACACTGAAGCTTTCTTT. The chain couples TRBV20-1 to TRBJ1-1; 8 bases fit TRBD1. The germline gives CDR1 DFQATT, CDR2 SNEGSKA (reference sequence). Trimming removed 3 bases from V and 2 bases from J; junction bases left unmatched: 5. The CDR3 extends over 14 amino acids.

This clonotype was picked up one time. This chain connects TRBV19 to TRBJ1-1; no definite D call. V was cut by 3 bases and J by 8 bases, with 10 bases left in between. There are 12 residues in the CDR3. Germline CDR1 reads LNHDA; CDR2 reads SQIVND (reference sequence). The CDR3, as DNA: TGTGCCAGTAGTATTGCTGTGGGGGAAGCTTTCTTT. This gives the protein CASSIAVGEAFF.

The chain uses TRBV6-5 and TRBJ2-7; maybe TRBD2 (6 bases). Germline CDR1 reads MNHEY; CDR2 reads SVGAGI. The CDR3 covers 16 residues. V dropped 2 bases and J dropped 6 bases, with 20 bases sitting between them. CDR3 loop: CASSYSWGSRGSEQYF. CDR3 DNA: TGTGCCAGCAGTTACAGTTGGGGGAGTCGGGGGAGCGAGCAGTACTTC.

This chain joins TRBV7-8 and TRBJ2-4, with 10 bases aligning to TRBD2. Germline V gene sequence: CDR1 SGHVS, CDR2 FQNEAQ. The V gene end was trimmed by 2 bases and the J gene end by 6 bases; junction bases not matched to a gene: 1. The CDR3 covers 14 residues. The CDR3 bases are TGTGCCAGCAGCTTATGGACTAGCGGAAACATTCAGTACTTC. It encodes CASSLWTSGNIQYF.

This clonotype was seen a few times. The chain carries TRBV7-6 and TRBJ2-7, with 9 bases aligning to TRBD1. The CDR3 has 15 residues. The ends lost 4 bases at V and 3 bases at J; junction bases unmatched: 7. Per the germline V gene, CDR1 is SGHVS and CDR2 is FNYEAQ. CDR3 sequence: CASSSPGQGNYEQYF. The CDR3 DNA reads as TGTGCCAGCAGCTCGCCGGGACAGGGTAACTACGAGCAGTACTTC.

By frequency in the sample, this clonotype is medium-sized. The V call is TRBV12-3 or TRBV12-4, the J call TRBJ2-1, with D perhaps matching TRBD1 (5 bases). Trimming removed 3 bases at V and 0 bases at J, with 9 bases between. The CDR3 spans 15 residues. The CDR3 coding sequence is TGTGCCAGCAGTTTTAGCCAGGGCTCCTACAATGAGCAGTTCTTC. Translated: CASSFSQGSYNEQFF.

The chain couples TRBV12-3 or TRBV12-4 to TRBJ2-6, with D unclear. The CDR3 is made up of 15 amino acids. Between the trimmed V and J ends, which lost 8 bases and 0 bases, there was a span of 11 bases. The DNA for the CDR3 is TGTGCCAGCTCCTCCGTACTCTCTGGGGCCAACGTCCTGACTTTC. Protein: CASSSVLSGANVLTF.

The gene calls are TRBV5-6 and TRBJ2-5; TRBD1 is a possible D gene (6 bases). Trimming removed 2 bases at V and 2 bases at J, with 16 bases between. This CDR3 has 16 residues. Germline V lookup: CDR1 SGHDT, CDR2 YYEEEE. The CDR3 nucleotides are TGTGCCAGCAGCTTACTGGACAGTCACAATCAAGAGACCCAGTACTTC. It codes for CASSLLDSHNQETQYF.